This T cell receptor beta chain was sequenced during a study of blood T cell repertoires in acute mononucleosis (TCRdb year 2020). Broadly, across the study: Acute-phase samples were taken within 2 weeks of symptom onset, representing the primary response. In acute infection, YVL-BR-specific cells made up a mean of roughly 2.1% of blood CD8 T cells and GLC-BM-specific cells made up a mean of roughly 1.2%. Mean blood EBV load was roughly 3.7 log10 genome copies per million B cells during acute infection and 2.6 at convalescence. Summary of the overall study and its limitations: Only 8.5% to 9.5% of unique acute clonotypes persisted into convalescence, yet these made up most of the response; new diverse de novo clonotypes seemingly replaced the rest. With only a few donors in the cohort, group averages were based on very few individuals. In TCR repertoire selection for BRLF1 (YVL-BR), TCRalpha CDR3 motifs had a dominant role, while TCRbeta had a minimal role. The low acute-to-convalescent clonotype overlap might be partly explained by sampling error, because only a fraction of each donor's blood was analyzed.

Total RNA from at least 8,000 sorted tetramer+ CD8 T cells was reverse transcribed into cDNA for TCR profiling. CDR3 regions were amplified by PCR with primers annealing to V and J regions, adding unique molecular identifiers to track templates. Profiling of the TCRalpha and TCRbeta chains was done on the immunoSEQ platform, including the sequencing and error-correction standards of that platform. For the original study's pipeline: Clonal copy numbers were corrected for sequencing and PCR errors, and CDR3s were defined according to IMGT conventions. Analysis was limited to productive rearrangements and used immunoSEQ Analyzer versions 2.0 and 3.0, and gene-pairing frequencies were further processed in Microsoft Excel. V-J pairings were visualized as Circos plots, and CDR3 motifs were found with MEME plus a custom motifSearch program. The probability of generation of TCR sequences was calculated using the OLGA algorithm. Clonotypes found at both visits were termed persistent, clonotypes found only in the acute phase were termed nonpersistent, and clonotypes found only at convalescence were termed de novo. Any amino acid clonotype used by more than one donor was defined as a public TCR. Drawn from immuneACCESS, this table holds only the in-frame rearrangements with V and J called that TCRdb kept. Clones are partly lost; checked studies trace under half to an unresolved V gene and leave the rest unexplained. The V and J calls and the clone size are those of that table, but D and trimming were determined from the DNA. The sample has several thousand clones on record, under 30% of them singletons. The leading ten clones occupy 25% to 30% of the sample.

In the germline V gene, CDR1 corresponds to SGHAT and CDR2 to FQNNGV. The CDR3 sequence holds 13 residues, the cysteine and phenylalanine included. The sequence is cut down to CDR3 DNA, 39 bases in frame from base 1. The time point label corresponds to: acute infectious mononucleosis, at clinical presentation within 2 weeks of symptom onset (visit 1). CD8 T cell responses to two immunodominant EBV epitopes, BRLF1 109 (YVL-BR) and BMLF1 280 (GLC-BM), were tracked in the study over primary infection. Primary EBV infection was taken to be indicated by a positive serum heterophile antibody test and EBV viral capsid antigen-specific IgM. Magnetic positive selection (MACS) was first used to enrich total CD8 T cells from PBMCs. A FACSAria III was used to sort live CD3+ CD8+ tetramer+ cells to a purity above 85%. Cell sorting used a PE-conjugated tetramer carrying the BRLF1 109-117 peptide. Directly ex vivo after tetramer sorting, the TCR repertoires of EBV epitope-specific CD8 T cells were deep-sequenced at acute infection and at convalescence. The donors were a few individuals between about 18 and 30 years old who had clinical acute infectious mononucleosis along with laboratory evidence of primary EBV infection. Heparinized peripheral blood was drawn at clinical presentation with mononucleosis symptoms and again about 6 months later. PBMCs were isolated by Ficoll-Paque density gradient centrifugation.

This clone appeared a few times. Compared with germline, one end of the junction differs, possibly owing to a read error. The sample has other DNA sequences that encode this CDR3 too. The sequence links TRBV11-2 to TRBJ2-1, with a tentative D gene TRBD2 over 6 matching bases. Sequencing was performed on EBV YVL epitope tetramer+ CD8+ T cells sorted from PBMCs, taken during acute infectious mononucleosis. The cell subset or site tag for this specimen amounts to: CD8 T cells binding a tetramer with EBV BRLF1 109-117 peptide (YVL-BR). This clonotype was sampled from a woman aged 18-29 years with infectious mononucleosis caused by EBV. The encoded CDR3 is CASSQVGEDEQFF. In nucleotides, the sequence is TGCGCCAGCAGCCAAGTAGGGGAGGATGAGCAGTTCTTC.